What follows is one T cell receptor (beta chain) and its context. The data belong to a study of shared clonotypes between healthy human individuals. Study-wide background: Each donor contributed plates that comprised three CD4 naive, three CD4 memory, two CD8 naive and one CD8 memory.

There are 13 residues in the CDR3. Germline CDR1 is SGHTA and CDR2 is FQGTGA. With V trimmed by 4 bases and J by 4 bases, 1 base remained unmatched. Study processing details: ImmunoSEQ sequences covered only the junction and lacked quality scores; filtering therefore differed. Sequencing was performed with immunoSEQ multiplex PCR; in TCRdb, only in-frame clones are kept and a portion is missing. That table supplies the V and J calls and clone size; D and trimming were determined from the DNA. The sample shows under 600,000 clones, more than 95% of them seen only once. Everyone who donated was a Caucasian adult who lived in Nashville, Tennessee.

The rearrangement joins TRBV7-3 to TRBJ2-3; 8 nucleotides agree with TRBD1. The TCR was taken from a woman in her twenties or thirties in good health. The sample consisted of naive CD4+ T cells sorted from blood. Indicated subset: CD45RA+ positively selected. CDR3 residues: CASSSQGADTQYF. The CDR3, as DNA: TGTGCCAGCAGCTCACAGGGGGCAGATACGCAGTATTTT.